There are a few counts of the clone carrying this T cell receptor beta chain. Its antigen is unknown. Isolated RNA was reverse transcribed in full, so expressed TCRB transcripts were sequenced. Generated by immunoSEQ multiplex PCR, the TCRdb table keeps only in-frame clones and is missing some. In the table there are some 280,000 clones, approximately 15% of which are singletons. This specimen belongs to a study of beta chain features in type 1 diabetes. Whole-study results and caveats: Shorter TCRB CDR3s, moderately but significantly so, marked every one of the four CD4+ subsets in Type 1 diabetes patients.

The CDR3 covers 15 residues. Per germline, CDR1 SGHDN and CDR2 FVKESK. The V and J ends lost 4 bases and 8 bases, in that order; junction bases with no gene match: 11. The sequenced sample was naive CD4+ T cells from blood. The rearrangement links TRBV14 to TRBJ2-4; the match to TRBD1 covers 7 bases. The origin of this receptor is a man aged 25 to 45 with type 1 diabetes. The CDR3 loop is CASSRYRGRMDIQYF. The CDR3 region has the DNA TGTGCCAGCAGCCGATACAGGGGAAGGATGGACATTCAGTACTTC.